This T cell receptor (beta chain) was sequenced for a study of T-cell memory formation after mild COVID-19. Background on the study: The TCR clusters were mostly specific to one donor.

MiXCR, applied by TCRdb to the 5' RACE reads, yields one record per CDR3 protein. The data contain over 350,000 distinct CDR3 sequences, approximately 16% of them singletons. This clonotype has only a few counts. What it binds is unknown. Study results and limitations: Clones contracting over day 15 to 85 were CD4/CD8 balanced, with later expanders leaning CD4+. In second-wave clones peaking day 37, SARS-CoV-2 specificity remained unconfirmed. Contracting clones localized mainly to CM and EM when CD4+ and mainly to EMRA when CD8+.

The junction had 7 bases not matched to a gene; V was cut back by 6 bases and J by 4 bases. Germline V gene data show CDR1 as SGHVS and CDR2 as FQNEAQ. This CDR3 has 15 amino acids. Input material: PBMCs or a T cell subset sorted from them (not recorded which). This chain connects TRBV7-8 to TRBJ2-5; 11 nucleotides line up with TRBD2. The TCR originated in a man younger than 35 who had mild COVID-19 (a few samples of this study predate the infection). Cell type and time point are not known. CDR3 loop: CASRTRLAGGETQYF. As DNA, the CDR3 is TGTGCCAGCAGGACTCGGCTAGCGGGGGGAGAGACCCAGTACTTC.